This TCR beta chain was sequenced for a study of identical twins. Findings and limits, study-wide: Reduced insertions were recorded for abundant cord blood beta clonotypes, with no such pattern in memory repertoires.

In every case, the donor was a healthy Caucasian. A universal primer site came from template switching; cDNA carried unique molecular identifiers. TCRdb processed the 5' RACE reads anew with MiXCR; each CDR3 protein has one entry. Seen here are 650,000 to 800,000 distinct CDR3 sequences, less than 10% observed once, and the top ten hold approximately 0.89%. Concerning this clonotype: Its antigen is currently unknown.

With 1 base removed from V and 3 bases from J, the gap between germline ends came to 7 bases. CDR3 length equals 14 residues. The same sample was also studied in work on yellow fever vaccine responses in identical twins.

V and J are TRBV12-3 or TRBV12-4 and TRBJ2-1; D is possibly TRBD2 (5 bases). The sequenced sample was PBMCs. The TCR sequence derives from a young woman in good health. The CDR3 bases are TGTGCCAGCAGTTTAGTCGGGGTCTACAATGAGCAGTTCTTC. This translates into CASSLVGVYNEQFF.